This TCR beta chain was sequenced in a study of blood T cell repertoires in COVID-19. Study summary: Collection of acute and convalescent COVID-19 samples took place in the United States, Italy and Spain. T cells, B-cell-depleted T cells, or PBMCs provided the cDNA or gDNA that served as material.

One Seattle source followed patients from active infection through their disease course. Germline lookup yields CDR1 SGHTA and CDR2 FQGNSA. The junction had 6 bases not matched to a gene; V was cut back by 3 bases and J by 7 bases. This CDR3 is 16 amino acids long. Original data processing: Reference gene primer amplification gave nucleated cell count estimates. Assay used: immunoSEQ multiplex PCR; TCRdb lists only in-frame clones, some missing. The V and J calls and clone size are taken from that table; D and trimming were inferred from the DNA. The table shows 80,000 to 100,000 clones, with under 80% occurring only once.

Sample: peripheral blood. The sequence was obtained from a man aged 65 to 85 with COVID-19, enrolled during active disease. The chain is built from TRBV7-2 and TRBJ2-1, with 13 bases matching TRBD2. The CDR3 reads CASSLRGTSGNNEQFF. The CDR3 DNA sequence: TGTGCCAGCAGCTTGCGCGGGACTAGCGGGAATAATGAGCAGTTCTTC.